This TCR beta chain was sequenced for a study of blood T cell repertoires in COVID-19. This CDR3 spans 14 amino acids. J gave up 3 bases and V 3 bases, and 5 bases lay outside the gene matches. Profiling relied on immunoSEQ multiplex PCR, and the TCRdb table lists in-frame clones only, not all of them. The top ten clones hold approximately 14% of a sample with around 270,000 clones, about 86% of them seen once. The sequence derives from a person aged 70 to 85 with COVID-19, enrolled during active disease. The chain is built from TRBV5-3 and TRBJ1-2, with 7 nucleotides matching TRBD1. TRBV5-3 belongs to the ORF category, with a function that is uncertain. The material sequenced was peripheral blood. The DNA for the CDR3 is TGTGCCAGAAGCTCCGACAGGGACTACTATGGCTACACCTTC. Its protein is CARSSDRDYYGYTF.